Included here is one T cell receptor beta chain sequence, with context. As yet, its antigen is unknown. The CDR3 extends 3 residues past the end of the read, so its final part is completed from the germline J gene. The sample originates from a study of Tregs in tolerant kidney transplant recipients. Study findings and constraints: Biological reproducibility was not directly addressed in this study.

Assay used: immunoSEQ multiplex PCR; TCRdb lists only in-frame clones, some missing. The sample's table shows about 30,000 clones. J lost 3 bases, V lost 5 bases, and 3 bases had no gene match. Germline V gene data show CDR1 as WSHSY and CDR2 as SAAADI. The CDR3 consists of 15 residues. The rearrangement links TRBV10-2 to TRBJ2-1, with 11 bases identical to TRBD2. This TCR was sampled from a human donor who received a combined kidney and bone marrow transplant. Material: CD8+ T cells from blood, obtained before the transplant. CDR3 DNA, as far as it was read: TGCGCCAGCAGTCCGGGACTAGCGGTCTACAATGAG. This encodes CASSPGLAVYNE. The full CDR3 protein is CASSPGLAVYNEQFF.